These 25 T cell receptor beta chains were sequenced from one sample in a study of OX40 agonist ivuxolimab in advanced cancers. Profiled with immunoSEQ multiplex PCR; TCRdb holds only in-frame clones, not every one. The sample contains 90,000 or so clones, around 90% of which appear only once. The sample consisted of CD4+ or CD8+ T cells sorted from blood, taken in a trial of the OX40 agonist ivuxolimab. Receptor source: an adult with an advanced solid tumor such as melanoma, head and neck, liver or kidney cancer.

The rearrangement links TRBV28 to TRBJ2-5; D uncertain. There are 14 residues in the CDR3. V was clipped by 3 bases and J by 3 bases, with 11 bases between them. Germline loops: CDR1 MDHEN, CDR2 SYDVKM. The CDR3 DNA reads TGTGCCAGCAGTTTTGTTAGGGCTGAAGAGACCCAGTACTTC. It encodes CASSFVRAEETQYF.

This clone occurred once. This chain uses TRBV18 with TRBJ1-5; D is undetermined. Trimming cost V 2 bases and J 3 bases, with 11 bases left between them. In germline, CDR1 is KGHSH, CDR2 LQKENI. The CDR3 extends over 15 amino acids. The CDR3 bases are TGTGCCAGCTCACCAAGTAGGGAGAACAATCAGCCCCAGCATTTT. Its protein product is CASSPSRENNQPQHF.

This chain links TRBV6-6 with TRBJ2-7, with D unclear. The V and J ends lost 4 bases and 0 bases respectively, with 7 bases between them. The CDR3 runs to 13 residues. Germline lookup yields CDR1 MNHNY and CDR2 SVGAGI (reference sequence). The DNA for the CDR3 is TGTGCCAGCAGTTTCCTAGGCTCCTACGAGCAGTACTTC. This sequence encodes CASSFLGSYEQYF.

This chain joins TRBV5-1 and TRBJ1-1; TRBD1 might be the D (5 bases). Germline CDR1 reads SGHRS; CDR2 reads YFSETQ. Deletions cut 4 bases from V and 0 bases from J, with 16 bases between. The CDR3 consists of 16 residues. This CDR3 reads CASSPGQGGLNTEAFF. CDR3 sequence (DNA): TGCGCCAGCAGCCCCGGGCAGGGCGGTTTGAACACTGAAGCTTTCTTT.

As DNA, the CDR3 is TGTGCCAGCAGGGTGGGGAAAAATCAGCCCCAGCATTTT. It is translated as CASRVGKNQPQHF. This chain uses TRBV28 with TRBJ1-5, with D unresolved. Trimming removed 6 bases from V and 4 bases from J, with 10 bases in between. The CDR3 has 13 residues. Germline V gene data show CDR1 as MDHEN and CDR2 as SYDVKM. The full variable domain, rest sourced from reference TRBV28 and TRBJ1-5, is DVKVTQSSRYLVKRTGEKVFLECVQDMDHENMFWYRQDPGLGLRLIYFSYDVKMKEKGDIPEGYSVSREKKERFSLILESASTNQTSMYLCASRVGKNQPQHFGDGTRLSIL.

The CDR3 is CASSLVGREGLADTQYF. The CDR3 coding sequence is TGCGCCAGCAGCTTGGTCGGGCGGGAGGGCTTAGCAGATACGCAGTATTTT. The chain recombines TRBV5-1 with TRBJ2-3; 9 bases match TRBD2. With 0 bases clipped from V and 4 bases from J, the junction kept 9 bases outside the gene matches. The germline V gene encodes CDR1 SGHRS and CDR2 YFSETQ. The CDR3 sequence is 17 residues long.

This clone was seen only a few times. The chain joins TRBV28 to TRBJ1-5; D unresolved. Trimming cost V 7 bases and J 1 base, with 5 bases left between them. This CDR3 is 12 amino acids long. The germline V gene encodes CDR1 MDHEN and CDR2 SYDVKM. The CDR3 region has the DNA TGTGCCAGCACAACAAGCAATCAGCCCCAGCATTTT. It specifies CASTTSNQPQHF.

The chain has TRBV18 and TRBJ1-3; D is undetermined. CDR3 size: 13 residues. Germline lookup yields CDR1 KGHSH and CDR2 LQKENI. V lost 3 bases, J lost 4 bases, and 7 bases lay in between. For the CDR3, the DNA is TGTGCCAGCTCACCCCCGTCCGGAAACACCATATATTTT. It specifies CASSPPSGNTIYF.

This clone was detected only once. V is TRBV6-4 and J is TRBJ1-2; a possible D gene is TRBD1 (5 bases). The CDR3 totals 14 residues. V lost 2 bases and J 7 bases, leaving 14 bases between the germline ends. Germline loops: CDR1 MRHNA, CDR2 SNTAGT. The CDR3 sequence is CASSDQGRSGGYTF. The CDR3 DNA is TGTGCCAGCAGTGACCAGGGCCGATCGGGTGGCTACACCTTC.

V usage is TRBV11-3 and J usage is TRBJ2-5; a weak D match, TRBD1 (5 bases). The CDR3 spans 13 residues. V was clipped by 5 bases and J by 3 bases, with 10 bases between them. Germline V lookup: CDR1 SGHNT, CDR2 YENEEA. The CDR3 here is CASSLGQKETQYF. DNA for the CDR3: TGTGCCAGCAGCCTAGGACAAAAAGAGACCCAGTACTTC.

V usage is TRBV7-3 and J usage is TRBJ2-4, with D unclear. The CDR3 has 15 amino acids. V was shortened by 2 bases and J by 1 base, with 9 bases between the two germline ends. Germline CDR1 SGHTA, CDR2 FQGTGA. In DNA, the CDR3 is TGTGCCAGCAGCTTAGATAGGGTTGCCAAAAACATTCAGTACTTC. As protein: CASSLDRVAKNIQYF.

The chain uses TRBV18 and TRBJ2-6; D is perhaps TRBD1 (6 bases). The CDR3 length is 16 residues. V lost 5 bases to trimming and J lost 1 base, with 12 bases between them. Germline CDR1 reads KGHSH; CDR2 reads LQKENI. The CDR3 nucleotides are TGTGCCAGCTCATACCAGGGGCCATCTGGGGCCAACGTCCTGACTTTC. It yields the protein CASSYQGPSGANVLTF.

The CDR3 sequence: CASSERTSGRTDTQYF. The DNA of the CDR3 is TGTGCCAGCAGCGAGAGGACTAGCGGGAGAACAGATACGCAGTATTTT. V usage is TRBV2 and J usage is TRBJ2-3, with 13 bases that match TRBD2. The germline gives CDR1 SNHLY, CDR2 FYNNEI. V shed 6 bases and J 3 bases; nucleotides not matched to a gene: 6. The CDR3 contains 16 residues.

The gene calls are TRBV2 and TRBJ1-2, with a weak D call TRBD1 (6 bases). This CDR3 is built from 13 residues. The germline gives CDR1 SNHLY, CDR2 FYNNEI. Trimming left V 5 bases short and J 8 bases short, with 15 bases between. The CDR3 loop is CASSRTVSGGYTF. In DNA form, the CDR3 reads TGTGCCAGCAGTCGGACAGTATCGGGCGGCTACACCTTC.

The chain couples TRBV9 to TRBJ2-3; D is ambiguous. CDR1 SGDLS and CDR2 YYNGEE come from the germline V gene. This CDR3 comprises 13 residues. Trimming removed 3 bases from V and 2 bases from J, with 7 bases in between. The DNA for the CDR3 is TGTGCCAGCAGCGGTACTACCACAGATACGCAGTATTTT. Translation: CASSGTTTDTQYF.

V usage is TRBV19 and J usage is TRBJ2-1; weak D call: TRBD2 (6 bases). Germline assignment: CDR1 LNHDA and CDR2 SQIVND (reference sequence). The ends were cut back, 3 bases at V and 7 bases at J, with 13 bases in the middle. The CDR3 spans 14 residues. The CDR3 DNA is TGTGCCAGTAGTATCGGGGGAATGGGGAATGAGCAGTTCTTC. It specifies CASSIGGMGNEQFF.

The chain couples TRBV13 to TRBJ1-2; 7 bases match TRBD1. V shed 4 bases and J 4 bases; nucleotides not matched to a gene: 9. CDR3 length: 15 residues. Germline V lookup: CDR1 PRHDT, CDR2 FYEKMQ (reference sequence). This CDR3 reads CASSSPDRVSYGYTF. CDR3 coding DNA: TGTGCCAGCAGCTCCCCCGACAGGGTGAGCTATGGCTACACCTTC.

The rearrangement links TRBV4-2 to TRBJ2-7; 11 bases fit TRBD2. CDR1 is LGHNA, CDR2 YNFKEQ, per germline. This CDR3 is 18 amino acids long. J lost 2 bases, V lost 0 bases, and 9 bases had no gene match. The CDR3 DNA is TGTGCCAGCAGCCAAGAGTTGCTAGCGGGAGGTATTACCTACGAGCAGTACTTC. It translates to CASSQELLAGGITYEQYF.

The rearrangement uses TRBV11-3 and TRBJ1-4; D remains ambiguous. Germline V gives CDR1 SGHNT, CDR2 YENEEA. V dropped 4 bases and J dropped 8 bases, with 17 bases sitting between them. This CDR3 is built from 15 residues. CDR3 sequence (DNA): TGTGCCAGCAGCTCTCGGGCCCCCGGCCGGGAAAAACTGTTTTTT. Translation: CASSSRAPGREKLFF.

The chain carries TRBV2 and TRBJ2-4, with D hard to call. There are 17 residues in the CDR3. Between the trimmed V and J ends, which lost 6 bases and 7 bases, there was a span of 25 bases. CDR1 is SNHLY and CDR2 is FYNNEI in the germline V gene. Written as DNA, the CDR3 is TGTGCCAGCAGCCAAGATTTAACACGCCATACGGCCAACATTCAGTACTTC. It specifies CASSQDLTRHTANIQYF.

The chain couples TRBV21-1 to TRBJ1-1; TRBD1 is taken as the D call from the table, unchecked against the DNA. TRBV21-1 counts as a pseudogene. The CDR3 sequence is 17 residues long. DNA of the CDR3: TGTGCCAGCAGCAAATATACAGGGTCCGGCCTGAACACTGAAGCTTTCTTT. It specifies CASSKYTGSGLNTEAFF.

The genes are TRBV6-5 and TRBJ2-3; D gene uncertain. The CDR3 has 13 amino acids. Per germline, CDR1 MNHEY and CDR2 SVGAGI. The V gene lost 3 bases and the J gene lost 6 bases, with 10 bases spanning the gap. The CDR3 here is CASSYGFQDTQYF. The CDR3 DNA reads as TGTGCCAGCAGTTATGGTTTCCAGGATACGCAGTATTTT.

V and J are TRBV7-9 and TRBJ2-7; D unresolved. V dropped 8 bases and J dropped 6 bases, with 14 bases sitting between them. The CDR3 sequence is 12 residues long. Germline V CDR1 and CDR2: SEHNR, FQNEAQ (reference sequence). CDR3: CASDALVGEQYF. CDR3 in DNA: TGTGCCAGCGACGCTCTCGTGGGCGAGCAGTACTTC.

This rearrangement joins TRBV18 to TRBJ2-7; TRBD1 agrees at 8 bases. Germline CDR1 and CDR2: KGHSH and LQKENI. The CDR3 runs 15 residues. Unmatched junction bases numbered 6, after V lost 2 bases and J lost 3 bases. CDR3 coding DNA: TGTGCCAGCTCACCATACGGACAGGGAATCTACGAGCAGTACTTC. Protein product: CASSPYGQGIYEQYF.

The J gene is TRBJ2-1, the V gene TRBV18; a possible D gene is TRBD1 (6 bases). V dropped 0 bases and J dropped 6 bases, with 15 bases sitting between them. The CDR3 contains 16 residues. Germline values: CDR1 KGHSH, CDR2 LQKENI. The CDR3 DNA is TGTGCCAGCTCACCACCGGACCCAGGGGCGTTCAATGAGCAGTTCTTC. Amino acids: CASSPPDPGAFNEQFF.